The 28 T cell receptor beta chains below come from one sample, sequenced in a study of CD8+ T cells in alopecia areata. As for treatment: oral pan-JAK inhibitor, 5-10 mg twice daily. Extracted RNA was reverse transcribed into cDNA, the sequencing template. The data were produced by immunoSEQ multiplex PCR, yet TCRdb's version contains in-frame clones alone and is incomplete. Among over 60,000 clones listed, approximately 44% were seen once. The sample consisted of CD8+ T cells sorted from blood, taken around week 36, from a patient treated with tofacitinib. These receptors all come from a human donor with alopecia areata.

The sample holds a few counts of this clone. This chain links TRBV4-2 with TRBJ2-5; tentative D call: TRBD1 (5 bases). The germline V gene has CDR1 LGHNA and CDR2 YNFKEQ. The CDR3 is made up of 16 amino acids. V lost 4 bases, J lost 5 bases, and 20 bases lay in between. CDR3 coding DNA: TGTGCCAGCAGCCTAAGGGGCGACAGTGAGGTGGAGACCCAGTACTTC. This sequence encodes CASSLRGDSEVETQYF.

V is TRBV28 and J is TRBJ2-5, with 8 bases lining up with TRBD2. The CDR3 spans 15 residues. The junction had 12 bases not matched to a gene; V was cut back by 8 bases and J by 4 bases. Per germline, CDR1 MDHEN and CDR2 SYDVKM. The CDR3 DNA follows: TGTGCCAGCTTAAAGCGGGAGTCTTATGGAGAGACCCAGTACTTC. As protein: CASLKRESYGETQYF.

The gene calls are TRBV15 and TRBJ2-4, with 9 bases fitting TRBD1. The V and J ends lost 3 bases and 5 bases, in that order; junction bases with no gene match: 2. The CDR3 has 14 amino acids. CDR1 and CDR2 from the germline V gene are LNHNV and YYDKDF (reference sequence). DNA for the CDR3: TGTGCCACCAGCAGGAGGACAGGGGAAAACATTCAGTACTTC. Translated: CATSRRTGENIQYF.

In this sample, this clone turned up a few times. One end of the junction fails to match germline, which may point to a read error. The chain joins TRBV6-1 to TRBJ1-1, with TRBD1 identical over 11 bases. Per germline, CDR1 MNHNS and CDR2 SASEGT. The CDR3 is 16 residues long. The CDR3 here is CAISDPNGQGATLAFF. CDR3 nucleotide sequence: TGTGCCATCAGTGACCCGAACGGACAGGGGGCCACTTTGGCTTTCTTT.

This chain links TRBV15 with TRBJ2-5, with D perhaps TRBD2 (6 bases). The CDR3 spans 15 residues. Between the trimmed V and J ends, which lost 3 bases and 7 bases, there was a span of 18 bases. Germline V gene sequence: CDR1 LNHNV, CDR2 YYDKDF (reference sequence). The CDR3 loop is CATSSKEGGYGTQYF. The CDR3, as DNA: TGTGCCACCAGCAGCAAGGAGGGAGGTTATGGGACCCAGTACTTC.

The genes are TRBV11-2 and TRBJ2-4; 11 nucleotides line up with TRBD1. The CDR3 is 16 residues long. The V and J ends lost 5 bases and 2 bases, in that order; junction bases with no gene match: 5. Germline CDR1 SGHAT, CDR2 FQNNGV. Here the CDR3 reads CASSLRDRGTKNIQYF. The CDR3 DNA sequence: TGTGCCAGCAGCCTCAGGGACAGGGGGACCAAAAACATTCAGTACTTC.

This clone was seen ten or more times. The junction shows a germline mismatch at one end, possibly a read error. The same CDR3 also results from other DNA sequences found in this sample. The gene calls are TRBV7-9 and TRBJ2-1; D is ambiguous. Per germline, CDR1 SEHNR and CDR2 FQNEAQ (reference sequence). The length of the CDR3 is 15 residues. CDR3 amino acids: CASSQEPSSYNEQFF. CDR3 nucleotides: TGCGCCAGCAGCCAAGAACCCAGCTCCTACAATGAGCAGTTCTTC. Complete variable domain (other parts from reference TRBV7-9 and TRBJ2-1): DTGVSQNPRHKITKRGQNVTFRCDPISEHNRLYWYRQTLGQGPEFLTYFQNEAQLEKSRLLSDRFSAERPKGSFSTLEIQRTEQGDSAMYLCASSQEPSSYNEQFFGPGTRLTVL.

The genes are TRBV29-1 and TRBJ2-7; 13 positions match TRBD2. V was clipped by 6 bases and J by 2 bases; unmatched bases: 7. The CDR3 is 15 residues long. Looked up from germline, CDR1 is SQVTM and CDR2 is ANQGSEA. The CDR3 spells CSVELTSGRAYEQYF. The CDR3 coding sequence is TGCAGCGTGGAGCTAACTAGCGGGAGGGCCTACGAGCAGTACTTC.

V gene TRBV7-9 combines with J gene TRBJ2-7; 10 bases agree with TRBD1. Germline CDR1 reads SEHNR; CDR2 reads FQNEAQ (reference sequence). This CDR3 comprises 15 residues. Losses at the gene ends were 4 bases for V and 2 bases for J; bases not matched to a gene: 5. The CDR3 coding sequence is TGTGCCAGCAGCTCCGACAGGGGGCTCCCCTACGAGCAGTACTTC. Its translation is CASSSDRGLPYEQYF.

This clone has more than one count but fewer than ten. This sequence joins TRBV30 and TRBJ2-3; 7 nucleotides match TRBD2. V trimming: 2 bases; J trimming: 5 bases; junction bases outside the gene matches: 4. The CDR3 sequence is 13 residues long. Germline V gives CDR1 GTSNPN, CDR2 SVGIG (reference sequence). Written as DNA, the CDR3 is TGTGCCTGGAGTAGCGGGAATTTAGATACGCAGTATTTT. It yields the protein CAWSSGNLDTQYF. Full variable domain (outside the CDR3, taken from reference TRBV30 and TRBJ2-3): SQTIHQWPATLVQPVGSPLSLECTVEGTSNPNLYWYRQAAGRGLQLLFYSVGIGQISSEVPQNLSASRPQDRQFILSSKKLLLSDSGFYLCAWSSGNLDTQYFGPGTRLTVL.

This clone was seen a handful of times. V and J are TRBV6-5 and TRBJ2-2; no clear D. Germline V lookup: CDR1 MNHEY, CDR2 SVGAGI. V gave up 2 bases and J gave up 7 bases, with 8 bases separating them. The CDR3 has 13 residues. The CDR3 protein is CASSYREIGELFF. As DNA, the CDR3 is TGTGCCAGCAGTTACAGGGAAATCGGGGAGCTGTTTTTT.

V is TRBV11-2 and J is TRBJ2-7; a weak D match, TRBD2 (6 bases). Germline CDR1 and CDR2: SGHAT and FQNNGV. The CDR3 has 15 amino acids. V was pared by 4 bases and J by 2 bases, with 15 bases between. The CDR3 is CASSWVEGPAYEQYF. CDR3 in DNA: TGTGCCAGCAGCTGGGTGGAGGGCCCGGCCTACGAGCAGTACTTC.

The chain couples TRBV4-3 to TRBJ2-7; the match to TRBD2 covers 7 bases. V lost 0 bases, J lost 4 bases, and 6 bases stayed unmatched. CDR1 and CDR2 (germline): LGHNA, YSLEER. The CDR3 is made up of 15 amino acids. For the CDR3, the DNA is TGCGCCAGCAGCCAAGATATGCGGGGGAGGTACGAGCAGTACTTC. Translating it yields CASSQDMRGRYEQYF.

V usage is TRBV27 and J usage is TRBJ1-1, with no clear D. The germline gives CDR1 MNHEY, CDR2 SMNVEV (reference sequence). V was clipped by 3 bases and J by 3 bases, with 8 bases between them. The CDR3 totals 13 residues. This CDR3 is CASSFRADTEAFF. DNA for the CDR3: TGTGCCAGCAGTTTCCGGGCAGACACTGAAGCTTTCTTT.

This clone was counted only a few times. The chain has TRBV18 and TRBJ2-5; possible D gene TRBD1, 5 bases. This CDR3 region has 15 residues. V was clipped by 2 bases and J by 4 bases, with 14 bases between them. Germline-derived CDR1 and CDR2 are KGHSH and LQKENI. CDR3 bases: TGTGCCAGCTCACCAACGCAGGGTGACGGAGAGACCCAGTACTTC. Translation: CASSPTQGDGETQYF.

The chain recombines TRBV5-1 with TRBJ2-5; TRBD2 matches at 9 bases. The V and J ends lost 4 bases and 4 bases, in that order; junction bases with no gene match: 11. This CDR3 is built from 16 residues. Per germline, CDR1 SGHRS and CDR2 YFSETQ. The CDR3 coding sequence is TGCGCCAGCAGCCGTTGGCAAGCGGGAGGATTAGAGACCCAGTACTTC. This gives the protein CASSRWQAGGLETQYF. Using reference TRBV5-1 and TRBJ2-5 for the parts outside the CDR3, the full variable domain is KAGVTQTPRYLIKTRGQQVTLSCSPISGHRSVSWYQQTPGQGLQFLFEYFSETQRNKGNFPGRFSGRQFSNSRSEMNVSTLELGDSALYLCASSRWQAGGLETQYFGPGTRLLVL.

This clone has more than one count but fewer than ten. The rearrangement links TRBV7-3 to TRBJ2-3; D is ambiguous. Germline V gives CDR1 SGHTA, CDR2 FQGTGA. The CDR3 contains 12 residues. Trimming cost V 2 bases and J 8 bases, with 8 bases left between them. DNA of the CDR3: TGTGCCAGCAGCTTAGGCGGATCTACGCAGTATTTT. Protein: CASSLGGSTQYF.

This clone was counted between two and nine times. The chain joins TRBV29-1 to TRBJ2-1; 7 nucleotides match TRBD1. Germline-derived CDR1 and CDR2 are SQVTM and ANQGSEA. The CDR3 consists of 15 residues. V lost 4 bases to trimming and J lost 7 bases; unmatched junction nucleotides: 13. In nucleotides, the CDR3 is TGCAGCGTTGGAGGGTCCGGGACAGTTCCAAATGAGCAGTTCTTC. Its protein is CSVGGSGTVPNEQFF.

The V and J genes are TRBV25-1 and TRBJ2-7; D possibly corresponds to TRBD2 (7 bases). CDR3 size: 15 residues. CDR1 and CDR2 from the germline V gene are MGHDK and SYGVNS. Trimming took off 7 bases at V and 2 bases at J, with 18 bases between the two ends. The CDR3 here is CASNRSGGGAYEQYF. In DNA, the CDR3 is TGTGCCAGCAACCGTAGCGGAGGGGGGGCCTACGAGCAGTACTTC.

The V and J genes are TRBV29-1 and TRBJ1-1; D ambiguous. Trimming removed 4 bases at V and 0 bases at J, with 12 bases between. The CDR3 extends over 14 amino acids. Germline values: CDR1 SQVTM, CDR2 ANQGSEA. The CDR3 coding sequence is TGCAGCGTTGGCCGCGCAGGTATGAACACTGAAGCTTTCTTT. Amino acid sequence: CSVGRAGMNTEAFF.

This clone was seen only a few times. This CDR3 is CASSPRSLLAGVGDTQYF. The CDR3 DNA follows: TGTGCCAGCAGCCCTAGGTCTCTACTAGCGGGAGTGGGAGATACGCAGTATTTT. The chain links TRBV9 to TRBJ2-3; 11 nucleotides line up with TRBD2. The J segment lost 5 bases and the V segment lost 4 bases, leaving 15 bases of the junction unmatched. Germline values: CDR1 SGDLS, CDR2 YYNGEE. The CDR3 spans 18 residues. The full variable domain, in which reference TRBV9 and TRBJ2-3 provide the parts outside the CDR3, is DSGVTQTPKHLITATGQRVTLRCSPRSGDLSVYWYQQSLDQGLQFLIQYYNGEERAKGNILERFSAQQFPDLHSELNLSSLELGDSALYFCASSPRSLLAGVGDTQYFGPGTRLTVL.

The rearrangement joins TRBV23-1 to TRBJ2-7, with 11 bases aligning to TRBD2. TRBV23-1 has ORF status, its function being uncertain. Unmatched junction bases numbered 9, after V lost 0 bases and J lost 2 bases. CDR3 length equals 18 residues. The CDR3 loop reads CASSQSGSGRALTYEQYF. The DNA of the CDR3 is TGCGCCAGCAGTCAATCCGGTAGCGGGAGGGCCCTCACCTACGAGCAGTACTTC.

There are a few counts of this clone. The chain uses TRBV29-1 and TRBJ1-1, with D possibly matching TRBD1 (6 bases). V gave up 7 bases and J gave up 2 bases, with 14 bases separating them. In germline, CDR1 is SQVTM, CDR2 ANQGSEA. The CDR3 spans 13 residues. CDR3 residues: CSAKGGGNTEAFF. CDR3 DNA sequence: TGCAGCGCCAAGGGGGGTGGAAACACTGAAGCTTTCTTT.

J is TRBJ1-1 and V is TRBV4-3; D is perhaps TRBD1 (5 bases). Germline loops: CDR1 LGHNA, CDR2 YSLEER. V shed 1 base and J shed 4 bases, with 13 bases lying between them. This CDR3 spans 15 amino acids. The CDR3 sequence is CASSQGAGGGTEAFF. The CDR3 DNA follows: TGCGCCAGCAGCCAAGGCGCGGGCGGGGGCACTGAAGCTTTCTTT.

This clone was recorded once. V and J are TRBV30 and TRBJ2-3, with a weak D call TRBD2 (6 bases). Germline CDR1 reads GTSNPN; CDR2 reads SVGIG (reference sequence). The CDR3 length is 13 residues. With 1 base removed from V and 3 bases from J, the gap between germline ends came to 8 bases. CDR3 bases: TGTGCCTGGAGTGCGGGAGCGACAGATACGCAGTATTTT. Translating it yields CAWSAGATDTQYF.

The gene calls are TRBV30 and TRBJ2-3, with 11 bases that match TRBD2. Germline CDR1 is GTSNPN and CDR2 is SVGIG (reference sequence). The CDR3 totals 18 residues. V was clipped by 4 bases and J by 0 bases; unmatched bases: 12. In DNA, the CDR3 is TGTGCCTGGACCCCCGGACTAGCGGGTTTGTTGAGCACAGATACGCAGTATTTT. This codes for CAWTPGLAGLLSTDTQYF.

The genes are TRBV5-6 and TRBJ2-7, with TRBD2 as a possible D gene (5 bases). There are 12 residues in the CDR3. V lost 4 bases, J lost 0 bases, and 5 bases lay in between. Per the germline V gene, CDR1 is SGHDT and CDR2 is YYEEEE. CDR3 coding DNA: TGTGCCAGCAGCGGGAGCTCCTACGAGCAGTACTTC. Its protein is CASSGSSYEQYF.

The chain is built from TRBV4-1 and TRBJ2-1; TRBD2 matches at 8 bases. Trimming cost V 0 bases and J 4 bases; bases outside gene matches: 5. Germline V gene lookup returns CDR1 MGHRA and CDR2 YSYEKL. The CDR3 is 16 residues long. CDR3 region: CASSQESGSGYNEQFF. The CDR3 nucleotides are TGCGCCAGCAGCCAAGAAAGCGGGAGTGGGTACAATGAGCAGTTCTTC.